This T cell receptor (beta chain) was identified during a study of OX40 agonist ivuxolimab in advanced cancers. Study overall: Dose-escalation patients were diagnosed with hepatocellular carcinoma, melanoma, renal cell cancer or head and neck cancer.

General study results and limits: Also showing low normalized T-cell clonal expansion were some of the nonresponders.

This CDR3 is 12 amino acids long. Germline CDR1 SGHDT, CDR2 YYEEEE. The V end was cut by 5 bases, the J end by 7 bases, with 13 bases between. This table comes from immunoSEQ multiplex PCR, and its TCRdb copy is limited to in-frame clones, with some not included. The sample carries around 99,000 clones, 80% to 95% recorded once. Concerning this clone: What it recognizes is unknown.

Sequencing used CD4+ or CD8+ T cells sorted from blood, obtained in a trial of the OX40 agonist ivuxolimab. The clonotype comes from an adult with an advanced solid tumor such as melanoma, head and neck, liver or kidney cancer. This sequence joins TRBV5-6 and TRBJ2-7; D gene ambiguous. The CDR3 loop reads CASRNGGVEQYF. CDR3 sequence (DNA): TGTGCCAGCAGAAATGGCGGTGTTGAGCAGTACTTC.